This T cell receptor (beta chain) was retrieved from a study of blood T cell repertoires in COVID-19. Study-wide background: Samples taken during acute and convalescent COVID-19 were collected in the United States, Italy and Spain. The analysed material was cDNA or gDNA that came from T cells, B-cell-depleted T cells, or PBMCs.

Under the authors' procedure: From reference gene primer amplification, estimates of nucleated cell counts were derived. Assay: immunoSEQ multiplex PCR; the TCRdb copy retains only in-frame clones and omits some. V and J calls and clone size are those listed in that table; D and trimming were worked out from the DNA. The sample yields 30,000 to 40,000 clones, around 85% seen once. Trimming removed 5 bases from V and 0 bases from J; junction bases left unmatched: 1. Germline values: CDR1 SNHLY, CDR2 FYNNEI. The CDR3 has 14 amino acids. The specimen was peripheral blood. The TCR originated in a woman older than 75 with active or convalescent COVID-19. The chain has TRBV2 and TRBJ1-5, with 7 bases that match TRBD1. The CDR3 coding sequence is TGTGCCAGCAGTCGGACAGGTAGCAATCAGCCCCAGCATTTT. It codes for CASSRTGSNQPQHF.